Listed below are T cell receptor beta chains from one sample, sequenced in a study of OX40 agonist ivuxolimab in advanced cancers. Method: immunoSEQ multiplex PCR; TCRdb's copy keeps in-frame clones and lacks some. Of about 64,000 clones listed, roughly 84% were seen once; the top ten hold about 3%. The material sequenced was CD4+ or CD8+ T cells sorted from blood, taken in a trial of the OX40 agonist ivuxolimab. These TCRs come from an adult with an advanced solid tumor such as melanoma, head and neck, liver or kidney cancer. Each CDR3 is given with its conserved first and last residue.

J gene: TRBJ1-6; V gene: TRBV28; CDR3 protein: CASSPTDRDWSPLHF
J gene: TRBJ2-7; V gene: TRBV27; CDR3 protein: CASSPGLAGGFPPRYEQYF
J gene: TRBJ1-4; V gene: TRBV4-2; CDR3 protein: CASSQEAGTNEKLFF
J gene: TRBJ2-2; V gene: TRBV5-6; CDR3 protein: CASSLPQNTGELFF
J gene: TRBJ1-1; V gene: TRBV28; CDR3 protein: CASGGGYTEAFF
J gene: TRBJ1-5; V gene: TRBV6-6; CDR3 protein: CASSPRGYSNQPQHF
J gene: TRBJ2-7; V gene: TRBV28; CDR3 protein: CATRRIGAYEQYF
J gene: TRBJ2-1; V gene: TRBV28; CDR3 protein: CASSYSGGGNEQFF
J gene: TRBJ2-2; V gene: TRBV11-1; CDR3 protein: CASRGLNRASGELFF
J gene: TRBJ1-5; V gene: TRBV7-2; CDR3 protein: CASSLEGSRVGQPQHF
J gene: TRBJ2-1; V gene: TRBV9; CDR3 protein: CASSEAWGKDEQFF
J gene: .; V gene: TRBV2; CDR3 protein: CASSPQASEQYF
J gene: TRBJ2-3; V gene: TRBV10-1; CDR3 protein: CASSEGLAGQYF
J gene: TRBJ1-2; V gene: TRBV19; CDR3 protein: CASSIRDYGYTF
J gene: TRBJ2-5; V gene: TRBV10-3; CDR3 protein: CALGGGPGETQYF
J gene: TRBJ2-2; V gene: TRBV27; CDR3 protein: CASRRQGKTGELFF
J gene: TRBJ1-3; V gene: TRBV2; CDR3 protein: CASSEGRGSGNTIYF
J gene: TRBJ2-3; V gene: TRBV9; CDR3 protein: CASSDRGTTDTQYF
J gene: TRBJ2-7; V gene: TRBV15; CDR3 protein: CATSRVGGYEQYF
J gene: TRBJ2-1; V gene: TRBV19; CDR3 protein: CASSIDHGDSSYNEQFF
J gene: TRBJ1-2; V gene: TRBV28; CDR3 protein: CASSLDRGYGYTF
J gene: TRBJ2-3; V gene: TRBV7-9; CDR3 protein: CASSLRDRSTDTQYF
J gene: TRBJ2-3; V gene: TRBV10-3; CDR3 protein: CAISESPARTSGGSTDTQYF
J gene: TRBJ2-3; V gene: TRBV5-1; CDR3 protein: CASREGHSTDTQYF
J gene: TRBJ2-3; V gene: TRBV19; CDR3 protein: CASGSQGAGDTQYF
J gene: TRBJ2-1; V gene: TRBV5-1; CDR3 protein: CASSIGLYNEQFF
J gene: TRBJ1-1; V gene: TRBV21-1; CDR3 protein: CASSKALSWSGHPPTNTEAFF
J gene: TRBJ2-2; V gene: TRBV29-1; CDR3 protein: CSGRQLFTGELFF
J gene: TRBJ1-2; V gene: TRBV28; CDR3 protein: CASSLRSFYGYTF
J gene: TRBJ2-2; V gene: TRBV11-2; CDR3 protein: CASSMQGTGELFF
J gene: TRBJ2-1; V gene: TRBV11-3; CDR3 protein: CASSPTPRRGSEQFF
J gene: TRBJ2-7; V gene: TRBV5-1; CDR3 protein: CASSLRAGNSYEQYF
J gene: TRBJ2-3; V gene: TRBV2; CDR3 protein: CASSEAARTDTQYF
J gene: TRBJ1-1; V gene: TRBV19; CDR3 protein: CASSIGSWTEAFF